This TCR beta chain emerged from a study of shared clonotypes between healthy human individuals. Study in general: Researchers drew samples from a couple of women and a few men aged 18 to 49. Points from the study as a whole: Naive subsets tended to show greater estimated richness than memory subsets.

TCRdb's table, derived via immunoSEQ multiplex PCR, lists solely in-frame clones and lacks some. The repertoire has hundreds of thousands of clones, roughly 96% of them found once; the top ten carry around 0.11%. Terminally differentiated effector memory CD45RA+ cells were left out of the naive CD8 fraction, which was CD45RO-negative and positively selected for CCR7. As concerns this clone: The antigen is not known.

Germline V gene lookup returns CDR1 LGHNA and CDR2 YNFKEQ. The CDR3 length is 13 residues. The source is a woman aged 30 to 39 in good health. This sequence joins TRBV4-2 and TRBJ2-5; D could derive from TRBD1 or TRBD2 (5 bases each). The DNA end favors TRBJ2-7, so the J call may be wrong. The source material was naive CD8+ T cells sorted from blood. CDR3 residues: CASSPVEGYEQYF. For the CDR3, the DNA is TGTGCCAGCAGCCCAGTCGAGGGGTACGAGCAGTACTTC.